The 2 T cell receptor beta chains below all came from one sample that was sequenced in a study of T cells in Graves' hyperthyroidism and ophthalmopathy. The investigators amplified TCR beta CDR3 regions from RNA transcripts. TCR CDR3 underwent first-round RT-PCR with the HTBI primer set. TCRdb used MiXCR to reprocess the multiplex PCR reads, holding one entry per CDR3 protein. The sample includes around 300,000 distinct CDR3 sequences, 25% to 30% seen only once; the top ten take approximately 25%. The sample was blood. The receptors stem from a middle-aged man with Graves' hyperthyroidism that later progressed to Graves' ophthalmopathy.

This clonotype was seen at least ten times. The chain has TRBV29-1 and TRBJ1-1; D is uncertain. CDR3 length: 12 residues. V was cut by 4 bases and J by 2 bases, with 8 bases left in between. Germline CDR1 and CDR2: SQVTM and ANQGSEA. The CDR3 sequence is CSVGTTNTEAFF. As DNA, the CDR3 is TGCAGCGTTGGCACGACCAACACTGAAGCTTTCTTT. The full variable domain, its missing parts supplied by reference TRBV29-1 and TRBJ1-1, is SAVISQKPSRDICQRGTSLTIQCQVDSQVTMMFWYRQQPGQSLTLIATANQGSEATYESGFVIDKFPISRPNLTFSTLTVSNMSPEDSSIYLCSVGTTNTEAFFGQGTRLTVV.

This clonotype came up many times. The chain recombines TRBV5-1 with TRBJ1-2; no clear D. The length of the CDR3 is 14 residues. Germline loops: CDR1 SGHRS, CDR2 YFSETQ. The V end lost 0 bases, the J end lost 2 bases, and 8 bases lay between the germline ends. CDR3 region: CASSLASENYGYTF. The CDR3 DNA reads TGCGCCAGCAGCTTGGCATCGGAAAACTATGGCTACACCTTC.